One and the same sample provided the 25 T cell receptor beta chains below, sequenced in a study of T cells after yellow fever vaccination. TCRdb recomputed calls from the 5' RACE reads with MiXCR, one row per CDR3 protein. The table has under 400,000 distinct CDR3 sequences, roughly 10% seen once. The source was PBMCs, collected on the day of the first yellow fever vaccination. These receptors came from a man aged 18-30 years who received the YFV17D yellow fever vaccine.

This chain links TRBV5-1 with TRBJ2-2, with D unclear. The CDR3 consists of 13 residues. CDR1 and CDR2 from the germline V gene are SGHRS and YFSETQ. With 0 bases removed from V and 7 bases from J, the gap between germline ends came to 7 bases. As DNA, the CDR3 is TGCGCCAGCAGCTTGGCGGTCGGCGGGGAGCTGTTTTTT. Amino acids: CASSLAVGGELFF.

Only a few counts were recorded for this clonotype. The chain combines TRBV19 with TRBJ2-7, with unresolved D. The V end was cut by 4 bases, the J end by 0 bases, with 7 bases between. CDR1 and CDR2 from the germline V gene are LNHDA and SQIVND (reference sequence). CDR3 length: 13 amino acids. The CDR3 is CASSTAHSYEQYF. The CDR3 nucleotides read TGTGCCAGTAGTACCGCCCACTCCTACGAGCAGTACTTC.

The chain employs TRBV5-7 and TRBJ2-1, with D maybe TRBD2 (6 bases). TRBV5-7 is assigned to the ORF class and has an uncertain function. V lost 1 base and J 7 bases, leaving 21 bases between the germline ends. The CDR3 has 17 residues. The CDR3 bases are TGTGCCAGCAGCTTGCTGCCCCCTTATACAGGAGGGAATGAGCAGTTCTTC. The encoded protein is CASSLLPPYTGGNEQFF.

This clonotype was seen more than once but under ten times. The gene calls are TRBV29-1 and TRBJ2-7; the D gene could be TRBD1 or TRBD2 (5 bases each). Per the germline V gene, CDR1 is SQVTM and CDR2 is ANQGSEA. V shed 1 base and J shed 5 bases, with 9 bases lying between them. The CDR3 is 12 residues long. The CDR3 sequence is CSVEGGRDEQYF. The DNA for the CDR3 is TGCAGCGTTGAAGGGGGACGTGACGAGCAGTACTTC.

The rearrangement uses TRBV20-1 and TRBJ2-1; D may match TRBD1 or TRBD2 (5 bases each). Trimming took 2 bases from V and 4 from J, leaving 15 bases between them. CDR3 length equals 15 residues. Germline CDR1 reads DFQATT; CDR2 reads SNEGSKA (reference sequence). Written as DNA, the CDR3 is TGCAGTGCTAGAAACCTTGGGGGAATATACAATGAGCAGTTCTTC. Translated, it gives CSARNLGGIYNEQFF.

This clonotype was found a few times. J is TRBJ2-1 and V is TRBV5-4; 15 bases line up with TRBD2. Germline CDR1 and CDR2: SGHNT and YYREEE (reference sequence). This CDR3 is built from 16 residues. The trim removed 5 bases at V and 8 bases at J, leaving 8 bases unmatched. The CDR3: CASSRGTSGGRDEQFF. CDR3 nucleotide sequence: TGTGCCAGCAGTCGAGGGACTAGCGGGGGGCGAGATGAGCAGTTCTTC. Supplemented by reference TRBV5-4 and TRBJ2-1, the full variable domain reads ETGVTQSPTHLIKTRGQQVTLRCSSQSGHNTVSWYQQALGQGPQFIFQYYREEENGRGNFPPRFSGLQFPNYSSELNVNALELDDSALYLCASSRGTSGGRDEQFFGPGTRLTVL.

V usage is TRBV12-3 or TRBV12-4 and J usage is TRBJ2-2, with TRBD1 matching 9 bases. Germline trimming cut 5 bases from V and 4 bases from J; bases unmatched to any gene: 5. The CDR3 is 15 residues long. CDR3 DNA: TGTGCCAGCAGTATAGGGACAGGGCCCACCGGGGAGCTGTTTTTT. Protein: CASSIGTGPTGELFF.

The rearrangement links TRBV7-9 to TRBJ2-7; 7 bases map to TRBD1. CDR3 size: 17 residues. Germline-derived CDR1 and CDR2 are SEHNR and FQNEAQ (reference sequence). V dropped 3 bases and J dropped 3; count of bases not matched to a gene: 14. CDR3 bases: TGTGCCAGCAGCTTGTACAGGGGCCCGCTTCTCCACTACGAGCAGTACGTC. Translation gives CASSLYRGPLLHYEQYV.

The V and J genes are TRBV4-1 and TRBJ2-7, with 11 positions matching TRBD2. With 0 bases clipped from V and 7 bases from J, the junction kept 11 bases outside the gene matches. CDR3 length: 17 amino acids. Germline V gene lookup returns CDR1 MGHRA and CDR2 YSYEKL. The CDR3 loop reads CASSQERIAGGLWEQYF. DNA for the CDR3: TGCGCCAGCAGCCAAGAGAGGATAGCGGGGGGGCTTTGGGAGCAGTACTTC.

This clonotype was seen only a few times. This rearrangement joins TRBV19 to TRBJ2-4; TRBD2 matches 10 bases. This CDR3 contains 15 residues. Germline V CDR1 and CDR2: LNHDA, SQIVND (reference sequence). J lost 3 bases, V lost 5 bases, and 4 bases had no gene match. The CDR3: CASSGRTSGKNIQYF. The CDR3 nucleotides read TGTGCCAGTAGTGGCCGGACTAGCGGCAAAAACATTCAGTACTTC.

Only a few counts were recorded for this clonotype. The V gene is TRBV7-6, the J gene TRBJ2-4; the match to TRBD1 covers 8 bases. Germline V CDR1 and CDR2: SGHVS, FNYEAQ. Losses at the gene ends were 4 bases for V and 12 bases for J; bases not matched to a gene: 11. CDR3 length: 14 residues. CDR3 in amino acids: CASSSGAGTGHQYF. CDR3 sequence (DNA): TGTGCCAGCAGCTCGGGGGCTGGGACAGGTCATCAGTACTTC.

This chain uses TRBV12-3 or TRBV12-4 with TRBJ1-4; weak D call: TRBD1 (5 bases). Deletions cut 7 bases from V and 10 bases from J, with 16 bases between. CDR3 size: 13 residues. As DNA, the CDR3 is TGTGCCAGCACGCAGGGATACATCGGAAAACTGTTTTTT. Translation gives CASTQGYIGKLFF.

V is TRBV20-1 and J is TRBJ2-1, with TRBD2 matching 9 bases. Germline trimming cut 2 bases from V and 8 bases from J; bases unmatched to any gene: 13. Germline V gives CDR1 DFQATT, CDR2 SNEGSKA (reference sequence). The CDR3 spans 16 residues. CDR3 loop: CSARSPGAGGPDEQFF. CDR3 DNA: TGCAGTGCTAGATCCCCGGGGGCGGGGGGGCCTGATGAGCAGTTCTTC.

This clonotype was found a few times. The V call is TRBV13, the J call TRBJ2-7, with 8 bases aligning to TRBD1. The V gene end was trimmed by 1 base and the J gene end by 0 bases; junction bases not matched to a gene: 5. CDR3 length equals 16 residues. CDR1 and CDR2 (germline): PRHDT, FYEKMQ (reference sequence). CDR3 region: CASSLVPDRDSYEQYF. CDR3 in DNA: TGTGCCAGCAGCTTAGTTCCGGACAGGGACTCCTACGAGCAGTACTTC. Combining the CDR3 with reference TRBV13 and TRBJ2-7 gives the whole variable domain AAGVIQSPRHLIKEKRETATLKCYPIPRHDTVYWYQQGPGQDPQFLISFYEKMQSDKGSIPDRFSAQQFSDYHSELNMSSLELGDSALYFCASSLVPDRDSYEQYFGPGTRLTVT.

The DNA of the CDR3 is TGTGCCAGCTCACCATGGAATAGCGGCCTTCGATCCTACAATGAGCAGTTCTTC. Its protein product is CASSPWNSGLRSYNEQFF. The rearrangement uses TRBV18 and TRBJ2-1, with a possible D match to TRBD2 (6 bases). V lost 2 bases to trimming and J lost 1 base, with 18 bases between them. The CDR3 sequence is 18 residues long. Germline assignment: CDR1 KGHSH and CDR2 LQKENI.

Note on this clonotype: Mismatch with germline at one junction end may stem from a read error. V usage is TRBV7-8 and J usage is TRBJ2-5, with D possibly matching TRBD2 (6 bases). From germline, CDR1 is SGHVS and CDR2 FQNEAQ. The CDR3 contains 16 residues. CDR3 in DNA: TGTGCCAGCAGCTTACACCGGGGGATTAACCAAGAGACCCTGTACTTC. Translating gives CASSLHRGINQETLYF.

The chain uses TRBV4-3 and TRBJ1-4, with TRBD1 matching over 9 bases. V was clipped by 2 bases and J by 7 bases; unmatched bases: 2. This CDR3 comprises 14 residues. Germline assignment: CDR1 LGHNA and CDR2 YSLEER. For the CDR3, the DNA is TGCGCCAGCAGCCAATCGGACAGGGGTGAAAAACTGTTTTTT. This sequence encodes CASSQSDRGEKLFF.

The rearrangement links TRBV15 to TRBJ1-2; D ambiguous. The V gene's germline CDR1 is LNHNV and CDR2 YYDKDF (reference sequence). V was pared by 1 base and J by 7 bases, with 13 bases between. The CDR3 sequence is 14 residues long. The CDR3: CATSRVPPSAGYTF. Here the CDR3 DNA reads TGTGCCACCAGCAGAGTCCCCCCTAGCGCTGGCTACACCTTC.

At least ten counts were recorded for this clonotype. The rearrangement joins TRBV7-6 to TRBJ1-5; possibly TRBD1 for D (5 bases). From germline, CDR1 is SGHVS and CDR2 FNYEAQ. V was clipped by 5 bases and J by 2 bases, with 16 bases between them. The CDR3 sequence is 16 residues long. DNA of the CDR3: TGTGCCAGCAGCCAACAGCCCTGGGACGGCAATCAGCCCCAGCATTTT. Residues: CASSQQPWDGNQPQHF. Together with reference TRBV7-6 and TRBJ1-5, the CDR3 gives the full variable domain: GAGVSQSPRYKVTKRGQDVALRCDPISGHVSLYWYRQALGQGPEFLTYFNYEAQQDKSGLPNDRFSAERPEGSISTLTIQRTEQRDSAMYRCASSQQPWDGNQPQHFGDGTRLSIL.

The rearrangement joins TRBV12-3 or TRBV12-4 to TRBJ2-2; D remains ambiguous. The CDR3 totals 14 residues. V lost 8 bases, J lost 7 bases, and 17 bases lay in between. The CDR3 coding sequence is TGTGCCAGCTCAGTTCAGTGGCAAGGCGGGGAGCTGTTTTTT. Protein sequence: CASSVQWQGGELFF.

This clonotype was recorded a few times. This chain joins TRBV5-1 and TRBJ2-7; maybe TRBD1 (6 bases). Germline V gene lookup returns CDR1 SGHRS and CDR2 YFSETQ. The CDR3 is made up of 14 amino acids. Trimming took 2 bases from V and 0 from J, leaving 9 bases between them. The DNA of the CDR3 is TGCGCCAGCAGCTTAGGGGACAACTCCTACGAGCAGTACGTC. It encodes CASSLGDNSYEQYV.

A few counts support this clonotype. The CDR3: CASSPTGPDPYEQYV. The CDR3, as DNA: TGCGCCAGCAGTCCGACAGGGCCCGACCCCTACGAGCAGTACGTC. This chain uses TRBV23-1 with TRBJ2-7; TRBD1 matches 7 bases. TRBV23-1 is an open reading frame, and its role is uncertain. V shed 4 bases, J shed 2 bases, and the junction held 8 bases outside the gene matches. The CDR3 contains 15 residues.

This clonotype was seen a few times. The CDR3 region has the DNA TGCAGTGCTGCCGACCCGAACACCGGGGAGCTGTTTTTT. It translates to CSAADPNTGELFF. This chain uses TRBV20-1 with TRBJ2-2; the D is unclear. The CDR3 extends over 13 amino acids. CDR1 is DFQATT, CDR2 SNEGSKA, per germline (reference sequence). V was cut by 5 bases and J by 0 bases, with 7 bases left in between.

In this sample, this clonotype turned up a few times. This chain uses TRBV7-8 with TRBJ2-5, with D unresolved. Germline CDR1 reads SGHVS; CDR2 reads FQNEAQ. V gave up 1 base and J gave up 5 bases, with 11 bases separating them. This CDR3 is 14 amino acids long. DNA for the CDR3: TGTGCCAGCAGCTTAGGCCGGTTTGCGGAGACCCAGTACTTC. It encodes CASSLGRFAETQYF.

This clonotype has just a few counts. The rearrangement links TRBV4-1 to TRBJ1-1; perhaps TRBD1 as D (5 bases). The germline V and J ends were trimmed by 4 bases and 4 bases, with 13 bases remaining between them. This CDR3 is built from 14 residues. CDR1 MGHRA and CDR2 YSYEKL come from the germline V gene. The CDR3 nucleotides are TGCGCCAGCAGCCCGTTTGACAGTTCCACTGAAGCTTTCTTT. Translation gives CASSPFDSSTEAFF.